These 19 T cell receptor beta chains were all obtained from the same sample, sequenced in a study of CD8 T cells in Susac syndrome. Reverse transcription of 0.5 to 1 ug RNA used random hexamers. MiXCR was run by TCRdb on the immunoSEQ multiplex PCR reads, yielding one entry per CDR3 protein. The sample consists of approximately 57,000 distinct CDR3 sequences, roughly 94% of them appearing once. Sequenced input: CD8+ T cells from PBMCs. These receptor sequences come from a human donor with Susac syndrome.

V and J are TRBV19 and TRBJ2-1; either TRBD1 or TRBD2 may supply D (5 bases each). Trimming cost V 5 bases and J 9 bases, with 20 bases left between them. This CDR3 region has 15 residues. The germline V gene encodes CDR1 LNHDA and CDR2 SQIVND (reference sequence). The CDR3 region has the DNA TGTGCCAGTAGTTGGACTCACCCCCCTCAGGGTGAGCAGTTCTTC. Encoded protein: CASSWTHPPQGEQFF.

The CDR3 coding sequence is TGTGCCAGCAGCTTGGTGGTGACGGGGGCGCACCACACAGATACGCAGTATTTT. Protein product: CASSLVVTGAHHTDTQYF. The chain employs TRBV5-4 and TRBJ2-3, with D tentatively TRBD1 or TRBD2 (6 bases each). The germline CDR1 and CDR2 sequences are SGHNT and YYREEE (reference sequence). There are 18 residues in the CDR3. V lost 0 bases and J lost 2, with 19 bases in between.

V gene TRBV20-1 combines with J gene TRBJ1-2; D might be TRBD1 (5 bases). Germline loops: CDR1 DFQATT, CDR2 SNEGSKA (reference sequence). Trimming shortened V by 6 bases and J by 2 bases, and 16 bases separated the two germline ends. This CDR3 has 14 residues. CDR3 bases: TGCAGTGCCCAGCCCGGGGACCGGAACTATGGCTACACCTTC. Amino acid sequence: CSAQPGDRNYGYTF.

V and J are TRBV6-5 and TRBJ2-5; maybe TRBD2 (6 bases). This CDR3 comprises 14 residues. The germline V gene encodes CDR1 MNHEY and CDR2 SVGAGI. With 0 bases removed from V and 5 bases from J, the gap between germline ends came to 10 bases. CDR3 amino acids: CASSYSGGPETQYF. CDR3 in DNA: TGTGCCAGCAGTTACTCCGGAGGGCCCGAGACCCAGTACTTC.

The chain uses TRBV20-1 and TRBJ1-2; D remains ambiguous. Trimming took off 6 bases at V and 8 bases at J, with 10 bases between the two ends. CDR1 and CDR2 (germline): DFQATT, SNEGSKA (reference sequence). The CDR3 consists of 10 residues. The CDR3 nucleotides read TGCAGTGCCGTCTGGGGAGGCTACACCTTC. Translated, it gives CSAVWGGYTF.

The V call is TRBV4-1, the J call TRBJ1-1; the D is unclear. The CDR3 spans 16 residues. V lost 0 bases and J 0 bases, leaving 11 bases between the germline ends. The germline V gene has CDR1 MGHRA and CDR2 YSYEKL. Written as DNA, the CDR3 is TGCGCCAGCAGCCAAGATAAGTTGGACCTGAACACTGAAGCTTTCTTT. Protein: CASSQDKLDLNTEAFF.

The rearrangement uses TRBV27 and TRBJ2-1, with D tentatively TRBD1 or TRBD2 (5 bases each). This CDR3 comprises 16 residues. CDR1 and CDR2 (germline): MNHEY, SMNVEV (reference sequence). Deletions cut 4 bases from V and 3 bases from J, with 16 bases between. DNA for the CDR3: TGTGCCAGCAGTTCCCATATGGGGACGATCTACAATGAGCAGTTCTTC. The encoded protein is CASSSHMGTIYNEQFF.

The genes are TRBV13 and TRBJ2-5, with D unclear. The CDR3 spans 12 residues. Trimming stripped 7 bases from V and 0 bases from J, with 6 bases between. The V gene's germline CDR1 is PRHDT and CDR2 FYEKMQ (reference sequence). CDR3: CASKTYQETQYF. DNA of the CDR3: TGTGCCAGCAAGACGTACCAAGAGACCCAGTACTTC.

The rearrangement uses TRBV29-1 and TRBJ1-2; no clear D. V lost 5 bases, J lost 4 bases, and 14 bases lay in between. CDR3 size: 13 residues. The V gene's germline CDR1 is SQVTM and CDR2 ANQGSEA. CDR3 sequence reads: CSVPEGWGYGYTF. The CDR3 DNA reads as TGCAGCGTTCCTGAAGGTTGGGGCTATGGCTACACCTTC.

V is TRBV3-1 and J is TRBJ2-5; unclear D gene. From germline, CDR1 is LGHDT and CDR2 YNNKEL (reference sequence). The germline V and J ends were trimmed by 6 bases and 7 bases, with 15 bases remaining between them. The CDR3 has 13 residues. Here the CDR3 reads CASRTDLRGTQYF. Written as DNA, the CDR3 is TGTGCCAGCAGAACAGACTTGAGAGGGACCCAGTACTTC.

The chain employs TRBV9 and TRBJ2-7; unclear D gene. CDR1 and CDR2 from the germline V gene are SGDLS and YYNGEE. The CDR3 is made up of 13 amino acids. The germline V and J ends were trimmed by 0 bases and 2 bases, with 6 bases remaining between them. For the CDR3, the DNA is TGTGCCAGCAGCGTAGGGTTGGCCTACGAGCAGTACTTC. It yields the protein CASSVGLAYEQYF.

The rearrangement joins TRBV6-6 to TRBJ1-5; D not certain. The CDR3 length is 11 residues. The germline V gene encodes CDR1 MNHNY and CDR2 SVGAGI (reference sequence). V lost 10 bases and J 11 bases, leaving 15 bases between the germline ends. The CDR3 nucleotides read TGTGCCACGACCTCGGGCGCGGCCCAGCATTTT. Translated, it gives CATTSGAAQHF.

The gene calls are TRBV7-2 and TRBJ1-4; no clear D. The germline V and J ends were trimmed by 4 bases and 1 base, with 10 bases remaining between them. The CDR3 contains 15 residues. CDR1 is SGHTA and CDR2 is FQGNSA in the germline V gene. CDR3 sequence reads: CASSSWTRTNEKLFF. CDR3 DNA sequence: TGTGCCAGCAGCTCCTGGACTAGAACTAATGAAAAACTGTTTTTT.

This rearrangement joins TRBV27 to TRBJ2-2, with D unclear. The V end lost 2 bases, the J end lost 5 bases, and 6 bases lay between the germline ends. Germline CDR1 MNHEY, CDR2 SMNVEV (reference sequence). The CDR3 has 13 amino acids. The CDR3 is CASSLPRTGELFF. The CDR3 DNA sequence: TGTGCCAGCAGTTTACCCCGGACCGGGGAGCTGTTTTTT.

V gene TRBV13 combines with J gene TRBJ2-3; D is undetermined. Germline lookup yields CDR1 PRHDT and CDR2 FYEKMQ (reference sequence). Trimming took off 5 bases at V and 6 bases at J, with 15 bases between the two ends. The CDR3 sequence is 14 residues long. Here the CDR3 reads CASSAIESRDTQYF. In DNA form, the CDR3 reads TGTGCCAGCAGCGCAATCGAGTCGAGGGATACGCAGTATTTT.

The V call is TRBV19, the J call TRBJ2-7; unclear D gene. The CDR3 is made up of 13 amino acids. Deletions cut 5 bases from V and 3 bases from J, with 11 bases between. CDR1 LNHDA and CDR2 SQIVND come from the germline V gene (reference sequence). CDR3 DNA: TGTGCCAGTAGTTGGCAAGTTGACTACGAGCAGTACTTC. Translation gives CASSWQVDYEQYF.

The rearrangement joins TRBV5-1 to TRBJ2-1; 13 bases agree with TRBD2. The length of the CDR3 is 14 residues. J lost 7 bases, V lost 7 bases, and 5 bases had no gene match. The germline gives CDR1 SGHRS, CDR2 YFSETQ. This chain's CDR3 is CASRTSGGANEQFF. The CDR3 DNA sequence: TGCGCCAGCCGCACTAGCGGGGGGGCTAATGAGCAGTTCTTC.

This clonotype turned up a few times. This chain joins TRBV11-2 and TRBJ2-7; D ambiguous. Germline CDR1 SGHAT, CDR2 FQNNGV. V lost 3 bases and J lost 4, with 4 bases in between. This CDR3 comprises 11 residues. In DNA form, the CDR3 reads TGTGCCAGCAGCTTCCGTTACGAGCAGTACTTC. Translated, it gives CASSFRYEQYF. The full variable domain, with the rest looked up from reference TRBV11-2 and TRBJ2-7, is EAGVAQSPRYKIIEKRQSVAFWCNPISGHATLYWYQQILGQGPKLLIQFQNNGVVDDSQLPKDRFSAERLKGVDSTLKIQPAKLEDSAVYLCASSFRYEQYFGPGTRLTVT.

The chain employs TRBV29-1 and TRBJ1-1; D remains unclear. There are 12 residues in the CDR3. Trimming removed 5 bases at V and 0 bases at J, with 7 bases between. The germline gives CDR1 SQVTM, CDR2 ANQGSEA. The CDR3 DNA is TGCAGCGTTCGTAGGTTGAACACTGAAGCTTTCTTT. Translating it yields CSVRRLNTEAFF.